This T cell receptor beta chain was identified during a study of T cell changes during pregnancy in multiple sclerosis. Sequencing was performed with immunoSEQ multiplex PCR; in TCRdb, only in-frame clones are kept and a portion is missing. The repertoire includes about 47,000 clones, roughly 93% of them detected once, and about 2% sits in the top ten. The CDR3 has 16 amino acids. V was shortened by 0 bases and J by 0 bases, with 9 bases between the two germline ends. In germline, CDR1 is LNHDA, CDR2 SQIVND (reference sequence). The source of this sequence is a female donor with multiple sclerosis, enrolled in a pregnancy study. The rearrangement links TRBV19 to TRBJ2-4, with a weak D call TRBD2 (5 bases). This sample comprised peripheral blood, obtained in the second trimester of pregnancy. The CDR3 DNA follows: TGTGCCAGTAGTATAGAACCGGGGATAGCCAAAAACATTCAGTACTTC. Residues: CASSIEPGIAKNIQYF.